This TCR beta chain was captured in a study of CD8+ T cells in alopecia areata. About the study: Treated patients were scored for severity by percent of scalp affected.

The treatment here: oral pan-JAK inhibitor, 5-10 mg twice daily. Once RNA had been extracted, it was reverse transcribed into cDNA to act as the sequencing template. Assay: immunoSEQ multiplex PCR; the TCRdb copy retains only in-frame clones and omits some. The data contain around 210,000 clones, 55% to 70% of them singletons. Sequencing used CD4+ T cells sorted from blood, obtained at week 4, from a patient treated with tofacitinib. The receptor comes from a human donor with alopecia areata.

DNA for the CDR3: TGTGCCAGCTCATCCAACCGGGACAGCAATCAGCCCCAGCATTTT. Protein: CASSSNRDSNQPQHF. The chain joins TRBV18 to TRBJ1-5, with D possibly matching TRBD1 (5 bases). Germline loops: CDR1 KGHSH, CDR2 LQKENI. The CDR3 is 15 amino acids. The ends were cut back, 5 bases at V and 1 base at J, with 12 bases in the middle.